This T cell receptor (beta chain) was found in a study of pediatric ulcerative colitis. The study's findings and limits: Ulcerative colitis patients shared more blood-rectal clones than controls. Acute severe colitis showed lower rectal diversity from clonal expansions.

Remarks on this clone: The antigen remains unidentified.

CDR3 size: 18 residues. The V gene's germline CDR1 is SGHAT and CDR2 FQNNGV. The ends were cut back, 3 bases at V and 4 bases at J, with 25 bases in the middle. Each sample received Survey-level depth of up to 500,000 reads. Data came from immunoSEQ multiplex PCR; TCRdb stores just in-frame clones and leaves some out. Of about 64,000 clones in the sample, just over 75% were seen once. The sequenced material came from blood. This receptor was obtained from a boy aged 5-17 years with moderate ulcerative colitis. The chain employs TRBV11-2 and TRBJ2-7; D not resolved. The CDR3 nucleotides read TGTGCCAGCAGCTTCGAATTCGAGTTAAGCAGACCCTATTACGAGCAGTACTTC. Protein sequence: CASSFEFELSRPYYEQYF.